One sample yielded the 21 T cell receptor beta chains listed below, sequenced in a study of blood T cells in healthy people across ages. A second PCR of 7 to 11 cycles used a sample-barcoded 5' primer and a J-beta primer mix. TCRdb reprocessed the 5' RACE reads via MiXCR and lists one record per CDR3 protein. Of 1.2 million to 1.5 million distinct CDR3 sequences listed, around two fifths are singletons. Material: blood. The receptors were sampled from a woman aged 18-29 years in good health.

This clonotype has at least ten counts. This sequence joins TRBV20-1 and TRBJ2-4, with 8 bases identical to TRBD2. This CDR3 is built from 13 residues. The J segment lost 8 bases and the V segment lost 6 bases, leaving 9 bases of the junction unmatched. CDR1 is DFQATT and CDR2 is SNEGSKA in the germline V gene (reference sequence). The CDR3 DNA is TGCAGTGCGTCGGGAGGGGCTACCTACATTCAGTACTTC. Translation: CSASGGATYIQYF.

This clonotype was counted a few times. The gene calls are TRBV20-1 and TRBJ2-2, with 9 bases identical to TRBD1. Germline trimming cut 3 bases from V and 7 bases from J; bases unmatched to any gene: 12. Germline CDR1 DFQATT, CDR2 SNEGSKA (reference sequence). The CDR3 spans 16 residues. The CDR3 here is CSARPTGTGRNGELFF. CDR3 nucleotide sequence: TGCAGTGCTAGGCCAACCGGGACAGGGCGTAACGGGGAGCTGTTTTTT.

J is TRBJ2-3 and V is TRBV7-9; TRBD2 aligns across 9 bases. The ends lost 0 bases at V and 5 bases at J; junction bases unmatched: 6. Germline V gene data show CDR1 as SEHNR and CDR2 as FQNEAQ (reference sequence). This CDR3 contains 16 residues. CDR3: CASSLAGGGDEDTQYF. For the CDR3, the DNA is TGTGCCAGCAGCTTAGCTGGCGGGGGGGATGAAGATACGCAGTATTTT.

CDR3 sequence reads: CASSTTGTENEKLFF. CDR3 bases: TGTGCCAGCAGTACAACCGGGACAGAAAATGAAAAACTGTTTTTT. The chain couples TRBV6-5 to TRBJ1-4, with 7 bases aligning to TRBD1. Trimming at V came to 5 bases and at J to 5 bases, leaving 8 bases not matched to a gene. CDR3 length: 15 amino acids. The germline V gene has CDR1 MNHEY and CDR2 SVGAGI.

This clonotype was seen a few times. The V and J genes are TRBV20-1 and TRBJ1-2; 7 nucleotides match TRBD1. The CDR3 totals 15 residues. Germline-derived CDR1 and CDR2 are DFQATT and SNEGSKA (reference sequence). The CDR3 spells CSSTDKTGANYGYTF. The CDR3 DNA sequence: TGCAGCTCTACGGACAAAACAGGGGCGAATTATGGCTACACCTTC.

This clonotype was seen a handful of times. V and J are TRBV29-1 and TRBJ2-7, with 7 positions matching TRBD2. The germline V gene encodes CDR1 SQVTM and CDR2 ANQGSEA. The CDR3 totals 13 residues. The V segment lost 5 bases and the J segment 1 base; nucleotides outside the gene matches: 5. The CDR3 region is CSVKSGKSYEQYF. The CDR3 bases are TGCAGCGTTAAAAGCGGGAAGTCCTACGAGCAGTACTTC.

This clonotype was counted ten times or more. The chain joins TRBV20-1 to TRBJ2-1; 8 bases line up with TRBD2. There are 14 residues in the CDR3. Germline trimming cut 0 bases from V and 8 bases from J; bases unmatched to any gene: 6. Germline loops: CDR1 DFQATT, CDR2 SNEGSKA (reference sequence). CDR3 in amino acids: CSARDRAGGDEQFF. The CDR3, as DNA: TGCAGTGCTAGAGATCGCGCGGGAGGTGATGAGCAGTTCTTC.

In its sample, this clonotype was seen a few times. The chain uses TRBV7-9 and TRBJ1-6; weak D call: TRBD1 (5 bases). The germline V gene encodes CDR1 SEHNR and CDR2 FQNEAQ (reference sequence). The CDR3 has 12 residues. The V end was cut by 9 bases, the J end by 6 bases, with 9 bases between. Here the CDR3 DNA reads TGTGCCAGTCAGGGATTTAATTCACCCCTCCACTTT. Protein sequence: CASQGFNSPLHF.

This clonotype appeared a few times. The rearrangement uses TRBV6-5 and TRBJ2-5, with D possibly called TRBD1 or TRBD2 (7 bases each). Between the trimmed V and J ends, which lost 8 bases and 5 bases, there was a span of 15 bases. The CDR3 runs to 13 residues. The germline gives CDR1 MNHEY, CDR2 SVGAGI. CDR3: CASGNRGGETQYF. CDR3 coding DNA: TGTGCCAGCGGCAACAGGGGAGGGGAGACCCAGTACTTC.

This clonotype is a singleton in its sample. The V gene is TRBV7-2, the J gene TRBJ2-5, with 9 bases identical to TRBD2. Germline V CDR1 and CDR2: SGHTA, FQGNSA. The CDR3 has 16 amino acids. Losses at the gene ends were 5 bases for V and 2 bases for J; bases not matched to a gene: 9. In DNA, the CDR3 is TGTGCCAGCAGCCTGCCCACTAGCGGGCCACAAGAGACCCAGTACTTC. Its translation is CASSLPTSGPQETQYF.

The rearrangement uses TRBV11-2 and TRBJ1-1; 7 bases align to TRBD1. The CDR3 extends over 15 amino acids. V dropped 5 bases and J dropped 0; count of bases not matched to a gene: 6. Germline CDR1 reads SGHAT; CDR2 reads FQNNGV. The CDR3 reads CASSTYRGMNTEAFF. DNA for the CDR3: TGTGCCAGCAGCACCTACAGGGGTATGAACACTGAAGCTTTCTTT.

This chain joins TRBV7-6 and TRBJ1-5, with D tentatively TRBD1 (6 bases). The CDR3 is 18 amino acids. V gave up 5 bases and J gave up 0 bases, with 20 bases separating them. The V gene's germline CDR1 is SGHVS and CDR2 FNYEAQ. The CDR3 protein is CASSQGTPGGYSNQPQHF. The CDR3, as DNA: TGTGCCAGCAGCCAAGGGACACCCGGAGGGTATAGCAATCAGCCCCAGCATTTT.

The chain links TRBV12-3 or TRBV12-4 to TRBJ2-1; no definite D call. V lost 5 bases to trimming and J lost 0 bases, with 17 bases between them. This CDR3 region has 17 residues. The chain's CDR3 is CASSLDATLSSYNEQFF. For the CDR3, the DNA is TGTGCCAGCAGTCTAGACGCTACCCTTAGCTCCTACAATGAGCAGTTCTTC.

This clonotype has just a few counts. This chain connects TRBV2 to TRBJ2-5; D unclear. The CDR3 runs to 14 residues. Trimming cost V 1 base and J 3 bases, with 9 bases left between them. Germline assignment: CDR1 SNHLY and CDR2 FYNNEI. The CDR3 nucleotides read TGTGCCAGCAGTGAAGGGTCCTCGAAAGAGACCCAGTACTTC. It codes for CASSEGSSKETQYF.

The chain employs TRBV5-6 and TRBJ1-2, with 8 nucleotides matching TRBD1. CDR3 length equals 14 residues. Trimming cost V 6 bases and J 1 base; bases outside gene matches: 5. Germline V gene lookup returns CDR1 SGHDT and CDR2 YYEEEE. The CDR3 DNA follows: TGTGCCAGCATCACGACAGGGGATAACTATGGCTACACCTTC. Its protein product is CASITTGDNYGYTF.

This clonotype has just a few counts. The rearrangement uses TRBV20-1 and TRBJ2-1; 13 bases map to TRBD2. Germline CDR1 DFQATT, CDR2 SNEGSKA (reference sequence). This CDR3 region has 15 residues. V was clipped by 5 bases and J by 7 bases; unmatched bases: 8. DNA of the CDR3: TGCAGTGCTGGACGGACTAGCGGGAGAGATAATGAGCAGTTCTTC. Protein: CSAGRTSGRDNEQFF.

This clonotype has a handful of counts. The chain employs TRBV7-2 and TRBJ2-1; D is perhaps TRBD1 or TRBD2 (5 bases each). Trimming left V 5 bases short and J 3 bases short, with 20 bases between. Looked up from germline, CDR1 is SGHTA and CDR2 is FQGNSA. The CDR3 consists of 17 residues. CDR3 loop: CASSLTPGTVNYNEQFF. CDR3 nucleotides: TGTGCCAGCAGCCTAACCCCCGGGACGGTGAACTACAATGAGCAGTTCTTC.

CDR3 bases: TGTGCCAGCAGTGAAACTGGGGGGGGCTCCCCAGATACGCAGTATTTT. This gives the protein CASSETGGGSPDTQYF. The chain recombines TRBV6-1 with TRBJ2-3; D possibly corresponds to TRBD2 (7 bases). Germline V gives CDR1 MNHNS, CDR2 SASEGT. This CDR3 contains 16 residues. V was cut by 2 bases and J by 4 bases, with 16 bases left in between.

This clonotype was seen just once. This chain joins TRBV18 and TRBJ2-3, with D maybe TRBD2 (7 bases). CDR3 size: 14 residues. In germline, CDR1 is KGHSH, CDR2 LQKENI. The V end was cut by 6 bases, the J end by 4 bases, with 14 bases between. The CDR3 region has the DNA TGTGCCAGCTCCTATGGGGGGGGCCCAGATACGCAGTATTTT. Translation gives CASSYGGGPDTQYF.

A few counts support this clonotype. For the CDR3, the DNA is TGTGCCAGCAGTGACAACAGGGTAAACGAGCAGTACTTC. This translates into CASSDNRVNEQYF. V and J are TRBV2 and TRBJ2-7; TRBD1 is a possible D gene (6 bases). The CDR3 length is 13 residues. The V end was cut by 3 bases, the J end by 5 bases, with 11 bases between. In germline, CDR1 is SNHLY, CDR2 FYNNEI.

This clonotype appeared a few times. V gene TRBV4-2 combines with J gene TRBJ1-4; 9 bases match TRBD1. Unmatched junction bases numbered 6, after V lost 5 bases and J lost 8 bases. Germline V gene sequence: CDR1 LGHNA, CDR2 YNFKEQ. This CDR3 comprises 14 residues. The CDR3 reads CASSTDRGYEKLFF. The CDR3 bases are TGTGCCAGCAGCACCGACAGGGGGTACGAAAAACTGTTTTTT.